This T cell receptor beta chain is from a study of control samples from healthy donors and cancer patients. Sequenced by immunoSEQ multiplex PCR; TCRdb stores in-frame clones only, minus some. Of approximately 120,000 clones listed, 80% to 90% were seen once; the top ten hold roughly 18%. Germline V CDR1 and CDR2: SGHKS, YYEKEE (reference sequence). The germline V and J ends were trimmed by 0 bases and 4 bases, with 10 bases remaining between them. The CDR3 consists of 15 residues. This sequence joins TRBV5-5 and TRBJ2-2; tentative D call: TRBD1 (5 bases). This clonotype was sampled from a woman in her fifties or sixties in good health. Sequenced sample: blood. The CDR3 DNA follows: TGTGCCAGCAGCTTGGCCAGGGATCGCACCGGGGAGCTGTTTTTT. This encodes CASSLARDRTGELFF.